The clone carrying this TCR beta chain came up many times. Its antigen is undetermined. This sample was taken from a study of blood T cells in healthy people across ages. Study-level findings and limits: The diversity estimates, figures obtained from one million T cells, were considered underestimates. Greater diversity and more naive CD4+ cells were seen in long-lived donors than in aged donors.

A second 7 to 11 cycle PCR used barcoded and J-beta primers. TCRdb recomputed calls from the 5' RACE reads with MiXCR, one row per CDR3 protein. The data hold hundreds of thousands of distinct CDR3 sequences, with about 30% observed a single time. The specimen sequenced was blood. This receptor was taken from a woman of 80 years or more in good health.

The CDR3 DNA follows: TGCAGTGCTAGAGATATTACAGGGTACTATGGCTACACCTTC. Its translation is CSARDITGYYGYTF. The rearrangement joins TRBV20-1 to TRBJ1-2; D perhaps matches TRBD1 (6 bases). Germline CDR1 DFQATT, CDR2 SNEGSKA (reference sequence). The length of the CDR3 is 14 residues. V was cut by 0 bases and J by 3 bases, with 11 bases left in between.